Listed below are T cell receptor beta chains from one sample, sequenced in a study of blood T cell repertoires in COVID-19. Sequenced by immunoSEQ multiplex PCR; TCRdb stores in-frame clones only, minus some. Of around 480,000 clones listed, approximately 89% are singletons. Sequences were obtained from peripheral blood. The receptor source for this set is a woman in her 50s with COVID-19, enrolled during active disease. Each CDR3 is given with its conserved first and last residue. The D gene is left open where the match is weak. Size is stated for part of the rows, as once, few or many counts, or as a class when the clone is expanded.

J gene: TRBJ2-1; clone size: .; V gene: TRBV5-6; CDR3 length: 16; D gene: TRBD2; CDR3 DNA: TGTGCCAGCAGCCCCCCTCGGCGGGGGGGCGGGGATGAGCAGTTCTTC; CDR3 protein: CASSPPRRGGGDEQFF
J gene: TRBJ2-7; clone size: .; V gene: TRBV7-2; CDR3 length: 16; D gene: TRBD2; CDR3 DNA: TGTGCCAGCAGTCCCGGACTAGCGGGGGGGCCCTACGAGCAGTACTTC; CDR3 protein: CASSPGLAGGPYEQYF
J gene: TRBJ1-4; clone size: .; V gene: TRBV4-1; CDR3 length: 18; D gene: TRBD1; CDR3 DNA: TGCGCCAGCAGCCCGCCCCCGAGGACAGGGGGCCTCAATGAAAAACTGTTTTTT; CDR3 protein: CASSPPPRTGGLNEKLFF
J gene: TRBJ2-7; clone size: .; V gene: TRBV30; CDR3 length: 14; D gene: TRBD1; CDR3 DNA: TGTGCCTGGGATTTAGGGACAGGGTATAGCGAGCAGTACTTC; CDR3 protein: CAWDLGTGYSEQYF
J gene: TRBJ1-1; clone size: .; V gene: TRBV9; CDR3 length: 14; D gene: .; CDR3 DNA: TGTGCCAGCAGCGTAGTATCGGGGAGCACTGAAGCTTTCTTT; CDR3 protein: CASSVVSGSTEAFF
J gene: TRBJ1-1; clone size: .; V gene: TRBV7-9; CDR3 length: 16; D gene: .; CDR3 DNA: TGTGCCAGCAGCTTTAACCTTCCAGGAGGGAACACTGAAGCTTTCTTT; CDR3 protein: CASSFNLPGGNTEAFF
J gene: TRBJ1-5; clone size: once; V gene: TRBV6-5; CDR3 length: 14; D gene: .; CDR3 DNA: TGTGCCAGCAGTCACGACAGCCCCAATCAGCCCCAGCATTTT; CDR3 protein: CASSHDSPNQPQHF
J gene: TRBJ1-6; clone size: .; V gene: TRBV9; CDR3 length: 14; D gene: .; CDR3 DNA: TGTGCCAGCAGCGTCAGGGTCGAAAATTCACCCCTCCACTTT; CDR3 protein: CASSVRVENSPLHF
J gene: TRBJ2-7; clone size: .; V gene: TRBV5-1; CDR3 length: 14; D gene: .; CDR3 DNA: TGCGCCAGCAGCTTGGAGGGGTGGGGCTACGAGCAGTACTTC; CDR3 protein: CASSLEGWGYEQYF
J gene: TRBJ1-5; clone size: .; V gene: TRBV12-5; CDR3 length: 13; D gene: .; CDR3 DNA: TGTGCTAGCGGAGTGTATAGCAATCAGCCCCAGCATTTT; CDR3 protein: CASGVYSNQPQHF
J gene: TRBJ2-7; clone size: .; V gene: TRBV5-6; CDR3 length: 15; D gene: .; CDR3 DNA: TGTGCCAGCAGCTTGGAAGGACACGGCACTTACGAGCAGTACTTC; CDR3 protein: CASSLEGHGTYEQYF
J gene: TRBJ2-1; clone size: once; V gene: TRBV7-3; CDR3 length: 15; D gene: .; CDR3 DNA: TGTGCCAGCAGCCGGACTCAGAGCTCCTACAATGAGCAGTTCTTC; CDR3 protein: CASSRTQSSYNEQFF
J gene: TRBJ2-1; clone size: .; V gene: TRBV10-1; CDR3 length: 16; D gene: .; CDR3 DNA: TGCGCCAGCAGTGAGTCCCGTCCGGGGATCGGGGGTGAGCAGTTCTTC; CDR3 protein: CASSESRPGIGGEQFF
J gene: TRBJ2-2; clone size: .; V gene: TRBV5-1; CDR3 length: 20; D gene: TRBD2; CDR3 DNA: TGCGCCAGCAGCCCCCTTAAAGTTCGACTAGCGGGGGGAGTAGCCGGGGAGCTGTTTTTT; CDR3 protein: CASSPLKVRLAGGVAGELFF
J gene: TRBJ1-1; clone size: .; V gene: TRBV14; CDR3 length: 14; D gene: TRBD1; CDR3 DNA: TGTGCCAGTGGTGGACCGGACAGGGAAACTGAAGCTTTCTTT; CDR3 protein: CASGGPDRETEAFF
J gene: TRBJ1-2; clone size: .; V gene: TRBV30; CDR3 length: 13; D gene: .; CDR3 DNA: TGTGCCTGGATGTCTCGGGGGGCGCGTGGCTACACCTTC; CDR3 protein: CAWMSRGARGYTF
J gene: TRBJ2-7; clone size: .; V gene: TRBV5-1; CDR3 length: 17; D gene: TRBD2; CDR3 DNA: TGCGCCAGCAGCCCGGCATTAGTAGCGGGGGCCTCCTACGAGCAGTACTTC; CDR3 protein: CASSPALVAGASYEQYF
J gene: TRBJ1-6; clone size: .; V gene: TRBV7-6; CDR3 length: 16; D gene: .; CDR3 DNA: TGTGCCAGCAGCTTAGAGGCCGGGGGCTATAATTCACCCCTCCACTTT; CDR3 protein: CASSLEAGGYNSPLHF
J gene: TRBJ1-2; clone size: .; V gene: TRBV12-3/TRBV12-4; CDR3 length: 12; D gene: .; CDR3 DNA: TGTGCCAGCAGCTCCTACTCTAGTGGCTACACCTTC; CDR3 protein: CASSSYSSGYTF
J gene: TRBJ1-2; clone size: .; V gene: TRBV12-5; CDR3 length: 14; D gene: TRBD1; CDR3 DNA: TGTGCTAGTGGACCCGGGACAGGAAATGTCGGCTACACCTTC; CDR3 protein: CASGPGTGNVGYTF
J gene: TRBJ1-4; clone size: .; V gene: TRBV24-1; CDR3 length: 14; D gene: TRBD1; CDR3 DNA: TGTGCCACCAGTTTCCGGGACAGGGTAGAAAAACTGTTTTTT; CDR3 protein: CATSFRDRVEKLFF
J gene: TRBJ1-4; clone size: .; V gene: TRBV30; CDR3 length: 14; D gene: TRBD1; CDR3 DNA: TGTGCCTGGAGTTACGGACAGGGGCAGGAAAAACTGTTTTTT; CDR3 protein: CAWSYGQGQEKLFF
J gene: TRBJ1-2; clone size: .; V gene: TRBV5-1; CDR3 length: 15; D gene: TRBD1; CDR3 DNA: TGCGCCAGCAGCGACCGACAGGGCCCCAACTATGGCTACACCTTC; CDR3 protein: CASSDRQGPNYGYTF
J gene: TRBJ2-1; clone size: few; V gene: TRBV19; CDR3 length: 14; D gene: TRBD1; CDR3 DNA: TGTGCCACTAAGGACAGGGTATCGGACAATGAGCAGTTCTTC; CDR3 protein: CATKDRVSDNEQFF
J gene: TRBJ1-3; clone size: .; V gene: TRBV30; CDR3 length: 14; D gene: .; CDR3 DNA: TGTGCCTGGAGTCCAGGGTTCTCTGGAAACACCATATATTTT; CDR3 protein: CAWSPGFSGNTIYF
J gene: TRBJ1-2; clone size: once; V gene: TRBV9; CDR3 length: 14; D gene: .; CDR3 DNA: TGTGCCAGCAGCGTAACCTCGGGGGATCGGGGCTACACCTTC; CDR3 protein: CASSVTSGDRGYTF
J gene: TRBJ1-1; clone size: .; V gene: TRBV7-6; CDR3 length: 17; D gene: .; CDR3 DNA: TGTGCCAGCAGCTCAACGGCGTCCGGGACTCTCGGCACTGAAGCTTTCTTT; CDR3 protein: CASSSTASGTLGTEAFF
J gene: TRBJ2-5; clone size: .; V gene: TRBV9; CDR3 length: 13; D gene: .; CDR3 DNA: TGTGCCAGCAGCGTACAGAACCAAGAGACCCAGTACTTC; CDR3 protein: CASSVQNQETQYF
J gene: TRBJ1-1; clone size: .; V gene: TRBV5-1; CDR3 length: 14; D gene: .; CDR3 DNA: TGCGCCAGCAGCTCCCGGGCAGGGGACACTGAAGCTTTCTTT; CDR3 protein: CASSSRAGDTEAFF
J gene: TRBJ2-7; clone size: few; V gene: TRBV6-1; CDR3 length: 15; D gene: TRBD1; CDR3 DNA: TGTGCCAGCAGTGAAGAAGGACAGGGTTTGGGTGAGCAGTACTTC; CDR3 protein: CASSEEGQGLGEQYF
J gene: TRBJ1-6; clone size: .; V gene: TRBV3-1/TRBV3-2; CDR3 length: 14; D gene: .; CDR3 DNA: TGTGCCAGCAGCCCGGTGCTGTATAATTCACCCCTCCACTTT; CDR3 protein: CASSPVLYNSPLHF
J gene: TRBJ2-1; clone size: .; V gene: TRBV4-1; CDR3 length: 17; D gene: TRBD1; CDR3 DNA: TGCGCCAGCAGCAAGCTATTCCCGGGACAGGGTCTATATGAGCAGTTCTTC; CDR3 protein: CASSKLFPGQGLYEQFF
J gene: TRBJ2-5; clone size: .; V gene: TRBV3-1/TRBV3-2; CDR3 length: 13; D gene: .; CDR3 DNA: TGTGCCAGCAGCCAAGGGGACTCCACCGCCCAGTACTTC; CDR3 protein: CASSQGDSTAQYF
J gene: TRBJ2-7; clone size: .; V gene: TRBV30; CDR3 length: 15; D gene: TRBD2; CDR3 DNA: TGTGCCTGGAGTGGACTAGCGGGGACCTCCTACGAGCAGTACTTC; CDR3 protein: CAWSGLAGTSYEQYF
J gene: TRBJ2-7; clone size: .; V gene: TRBV15; CDR3 length: 16; D gene: .; CDR3 DNA: TGTGCCACCAGCAGAGATGGCGGGACTCCCTTCCCCGAGCAGTACTTC; CDR3 protein: CATSRDGGTPFPEQYF
J gene: TRBJ1-2; clone size: .; V gene: TRBV19; CDR3 length: 18; D gene: TRBD1; CDR3 DNA: TGTGCCAGTAGTCCCAGGGGGGAGGTATATGGAGGGGAACATGGCTACACCTTC; CDR3 protein: CASSPRGEVYGGEHGYTF
J gene: TRBJ2-3; clone size: .; V gene: TRBV5-1; CDR3 length: 14; D gene: .; CDR3 DNA: TGCGCCAGCAGCTTGCTGGCGGAATCAGATACGCAGTATTTT; CDR3 protein: CASSLLAESDTQYF
J gene: TRBJ2-3; clone size: few; V gene: TRBV7-9; CDR3 length: 14; D gene: .; CDR3 DNA: TGTGCCAGCAGCCTAAACCCCTTAGCAGATACGCAGTATTTT; CDR3 protein: CASSLNPLADTQYF
J gene: TRBJ1-5; clone size: .; V gene: TRBV10-3; CDR3 length: 14; D gene: .; CDR3 DNA: TGTGCCATCAGTGCACAGGGTAGCAATCAGCCCCAGCATTTT; CDR3 protein: CAISAQGSNQPQHF
J gene: TRBJ1-4; clone size: .; V gene: TRBV2; CDR3 length: 14; D gene: TRBD1; CDR3 DNA: TGTGCCAGCAGTGTAGGGACAGGGAGCGAGAAACTGTTTTTT; CDR3 protein: CASSVGTGSEKLFF
J gene: TRBJ2-7; clone size: .; V gene: TRBV5-4; CDR3 length: 14; D gene: .; CDR3 DNA: TGTGCCAGCAGCTTGGATGGCTCCCCCCACGAGCAGTACTTC; CDR3 protein: CASSLDGSPHEQYF
J gene: TRBJ1-1; clone size: .; V gene: TRBV19; CDR3 length: 13; D gene: TRBD1; CDR3 DNA: TGTGCCAGTGTGAACAGGGGGCGGACTGAAGCTTTCTTT; CDR3 protein: CASVNRGRTEAFF
J gene: TRBJ1-1; clone size: .; V gene: TRBV11-2; CDR3 length: 12; D gene: .; CDR3 DNA: TGTGCCAGCGTTTGGTCAGGGACTGAAGCTTTCTTT; CDR3 protein: CASVWSGTEAFF
J gene: TRBJ2-3; clone size: .; V gene: TRBV9; CDR3 length: 15; D gene: .; CDR3 DNA: TGTGCCAGCAGCTCAGAGGGAGCCGACACAGATACGCAGTATTTT; CDR3 protein: CASSSEGADTDTQYF
J gene: TRBJ2-7; clone size: .; V gene: TRBV5-4; CDR3 length: 15; D gene: TRBD1; CDR3 DNA: TGTGCCAGCAGCACAGAACCGACAGGGGGCAACGAGCAGTACTTC; CDR3 protein: CASSTEPTGGNEQYF
J gene: TRBJ2-7; clone size: .; V gene: TRBV6-6; CDR3 length: 14; D gene: TRBD1; CDR3 DNA: TGTGCCAGCAGTAAGGGGACAGGGTCTCGCGAGCAGTACTTC; CDR3 protein: CASSKGTGSREQYF
J gene: TRBJ1-4; clone size: .; V gene: TRBV9; CDR3 length: 15; D gene: TRBD1; CDR3 DNA: TGTGCCAGCAGCCCTCGGGACAGGAGTTATGAAAAACTGTTTTTT; CDR3 protein: CASSPRDRSYEKLFF
J gene: TRBJ1-1; clone size: once; V gene: TRBV5-1; CDR3 length: 15; D gene: TRBD1; CDR3 DNA: TGCGCCAGCAGCACGGAGACAGGGTGGAACACTGAAGCTTTCTTT; CDR3 protein: CASSTETGWNTEAFF
J gene: TRBJ1-6; clone size: .; V gene: TRBV11-2; CDR3 length: 17; D gene: .; CDR3 DNA: TGTGCCAGCAGCTTCGGGTTGGAGAGCTCCTATAATTCACCCCTCCACTTT; CDR3 protein: CASSFGLESSYNSPLHF
J gene: TRBJ2-5; clone size: .; V gene: TRBV6-1; CDR3 length: 15; D gene: .; CDR3 DNA: TGTGCCAGCAGTGAAGCGCCAGGGTTTGTTGAGACCCAGTACTTC; CDR3 protein: CASSEAPGFVETQYF
J gene: TRBJ2-3; clone size: .; V gene: TRBV13; CDR3 length: 15; D gene: TRBD2; CDR3 DNA: TGTGCCAGCAGCTCGGCGGGGGGTACGGGAGATACGCAGTATTTT; CDR3 protein: CASSSAGGTGDTQYF
J gene: TRBJ1-2; clone size: .; V gene: TRBV6-1; CDR3 length: 13; D gene: .; CDR3 DNA: TGTGCCAGCAGTGAAGTCGGGAAAGCTGGCTACACCTTC; CDR3 protein: CASSEVGKAGYTF
J gene: TRBJ2-1; clone size: .; V gene: TRBV12-2; CDR3 length: 16; D gene: .; CDR3 DNA: TGTGCAAGTCGCTTAGGGCGGGGGGGCTCCTACAATGAGCAGTTCTTC; CDR3 protein: CASRLGRGGSYNEQFF